This T cell receptor beta chain emerged from a study of blood T cell repertoires in COVID-19. Overall study context: The United States, Italy and Spain supplied acute and convalescent COVID-19 samples.

Germline CDR1 KGHDR, CDR2 SFDVKD. V was clipped by 7 bases and J by 3 bases, with 20 bases between them. The CDR3 is made up of 16 amino acids. The protocol was immunoSEQ multiplex PCR, while the TCRdb copy is restricted to in-frame clones and leaves out a portion. Here the sample spans 190,000 or so clones, about 83% being singletons. The sequenced material came from peripheral blood. The chain carries TRBV24-1 and TRBJ1-2, with D maybe TRBD1 (6 bases). The clonotype was recovered from a woman between 18 and 30 years old who had recovered from COVID-19. The chain's CDR3 is CATSRGGAEGDYGYTF. Here the CDR3 DNA reads TGTGCCACCAGCCGGGGGGGGGCTGAAGGGGACTATGGCTACACCTTC.